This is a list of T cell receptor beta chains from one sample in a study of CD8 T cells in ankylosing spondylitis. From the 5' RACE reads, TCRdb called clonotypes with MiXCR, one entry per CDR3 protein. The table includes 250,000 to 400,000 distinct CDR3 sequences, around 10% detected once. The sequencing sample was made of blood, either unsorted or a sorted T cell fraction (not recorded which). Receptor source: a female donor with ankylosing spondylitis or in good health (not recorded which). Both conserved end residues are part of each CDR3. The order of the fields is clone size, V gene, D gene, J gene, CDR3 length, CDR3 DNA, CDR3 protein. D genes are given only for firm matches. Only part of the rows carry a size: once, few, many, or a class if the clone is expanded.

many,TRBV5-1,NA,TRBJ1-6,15,TGCGCCAGCAGAGGGAGCAATGAATATAATTCACCCCTCCACTTT,CASRGSNEYNSPLHF
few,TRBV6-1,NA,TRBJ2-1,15,TGTGCCAGCAGTCGAGAGACTACGGCGTACAATGAGCAGTTCTTC,CASSRETTAYNEQFF
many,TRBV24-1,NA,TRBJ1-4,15,TGTGCCACCAGTGATCCCGCGGGACAAGTTGAAAAACTGTTTTTT,CATSDPAGQVEKLFF
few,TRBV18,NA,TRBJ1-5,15,TGTGCCAGCTCACCACGTCGTGGGGAGGGTCAGCCCCAGCATTTT,CASSPRRGEGQPQHF
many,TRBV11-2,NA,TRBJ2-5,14,TGTGCCAGCAGCTTAGCGGCAGCCCAAGAGACCCAGTACTTC,CASSLAAAQETQYF
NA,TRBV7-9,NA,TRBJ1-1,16,TGTGCCAGCAGCTTAGGTGAGGGGACAACGAACACTGAAGCTTTCTTT,CASSLGEGTTNTEAFF
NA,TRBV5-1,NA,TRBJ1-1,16,TGCGCCAGCAGCCGAGGAGCACAGGGAATAGACACTGAAGCTTTCTTT,CASSRGAQGIDTEAFF
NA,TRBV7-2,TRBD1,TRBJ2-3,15,TGTGCCAGCAGCTCGGGACAGGGGATCACAGATACGCAGTATTTT,CASSSGQGITDTQYF
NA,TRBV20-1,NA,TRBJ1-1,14,TGCAGTGCCCCTCGGGGGGCAGGGGATACTGAAGCTTTCTTT,CSAPRGAGDTEAFF
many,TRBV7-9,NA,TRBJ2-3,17,TGTGCCAGCAGTCCTCCCCCTCCGGTGGACAGAGAAGATACGCAGTATTTT,CASSPPPPVDREDTQYF
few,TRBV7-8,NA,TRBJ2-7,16,TGTGCCAGCAGCCATAACAGGGCGGGTTCCCCCTACGAGCAGTACTTC,CASSHNRAGSPYEQYF
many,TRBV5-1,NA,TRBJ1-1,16,TGCGCCAGCAGCTTGGGACGGGGGCTAGCGTACACTGAAGCTTTCTTT,CASSLGRGLAYTEAFF
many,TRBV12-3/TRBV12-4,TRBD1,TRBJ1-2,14,TGTGCCAGCAGCCGGGGACAGGGCGTGGATGGCTACACCTTC,CASSRGQGVDGYTF
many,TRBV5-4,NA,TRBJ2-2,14,TGTGCCAGCAGCTTCTTCGGGAACACCGGGGAGCTGTTTTTT,CASSFFGNTGELFF
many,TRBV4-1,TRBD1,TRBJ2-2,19,TGCGCCAGCAGCCAAGATCTCGTGATAGGGGGCCCAAACACCGGGGAGCTGTTTTTT,CASSQDLVIGGPNTGELFF
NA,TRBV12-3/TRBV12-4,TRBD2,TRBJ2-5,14,TGTGCCAGCAGAAGAGCGGGAGAGTCAGAGACCCAGTACTTC,CASRRAGESETQYF
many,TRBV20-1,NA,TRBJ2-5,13,TGCAGTGCTAGAGACATGGGGGGCCAGACCCAGTACTTC,CSARDMGGQTQYF
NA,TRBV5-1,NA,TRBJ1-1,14,TGCGCCAGCAGCTTGGCCTGGGAGAACACTGAAGCTTTCTTT,CASSLAWENTEAFF
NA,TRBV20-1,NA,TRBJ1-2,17,TGCAGTGCTAGAGATTATTCGTTTCTGGACGGCCGCTATGGCTACACCTTC,CSARDYSFLDGRYGYTF
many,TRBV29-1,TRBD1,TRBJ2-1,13,TGCAGCGTTGCCCGGACAGGATACAATGAGCAGTTCTTC,CSVARTGYNEQFF
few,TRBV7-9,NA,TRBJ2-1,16,TGTGCCAGCAGCCCTACCCGGGTGTTACCAATCAATGAGCAGTTCTTC,CASSPTRVLPINEQFF
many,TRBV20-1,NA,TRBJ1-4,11,TGCAGTGCTCCCGCCGGAGAAAAACTGTTTTTT,CSAPAGEKLFF
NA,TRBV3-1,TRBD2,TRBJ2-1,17,TGTGCCAGCAGCCAAGAGTGGGGGGGGAACTCCTACAATGAGCAGTTCTTC,CASSQEWGGNSYNEQFF
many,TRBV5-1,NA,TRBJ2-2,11,TGCGCCAGCACTAAGGGGGGAGTGCTGTTTTTT,CASTKGGVLFF
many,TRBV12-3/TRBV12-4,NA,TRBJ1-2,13,TGTGCCAGCTCCCTGGCGGGTGGCTATGGCTACACCTTC,CASSLAGGYGYTF
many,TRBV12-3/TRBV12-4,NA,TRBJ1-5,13,TGTGCCAGCAGTCTCAGTGAGAATCAGCCCCAGCATTTT,CASSLSENQPQHF
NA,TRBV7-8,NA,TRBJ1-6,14,TGTGCCAGCAGCTTAGCCGGATTGTATTCACCCCTCCACTTT,CASSLAGLYSPLHF
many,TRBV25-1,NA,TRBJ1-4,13,TGTGCCAGCAGGGTGAGGGAGGGCGAAAAACTGTTTTTT,CASRVREGEKLFF
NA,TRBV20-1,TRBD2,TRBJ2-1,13,TGCAGTGCTAGGGCGGGGGGCGGCGATGAGCAGTTCTTC,CSARAGGGDEQFF
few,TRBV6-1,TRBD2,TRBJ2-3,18,TGTGCCAGCAGCCGGACTAGCGGGAGGGCCGGTTACCCAGATACGCAGTATTTT,CASSRTSGRAGYPDTQYF
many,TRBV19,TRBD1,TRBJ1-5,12,TGTGCCAGTCATAAGGGGGCTCAGCCCCAGCATTTT,CASHKGAQPQHF
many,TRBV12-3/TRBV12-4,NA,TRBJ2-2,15,TGTGCCATCCCCGGCGGGACACTTGACACCGGGGAGCTGTTTTTT,CAIPGGTLDTGELFF
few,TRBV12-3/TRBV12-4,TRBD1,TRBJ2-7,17,TGTGCCAGCAGTGGTATTGTGCAGACAGGGGGCTCAGGCGAGCAGTACTTC,CASSGIVQTGGSGEQYF
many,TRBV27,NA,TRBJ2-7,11,TGTGCCAGCAGTTCAGATGACGAGCAGTACTTC,CASSSDDEQYF
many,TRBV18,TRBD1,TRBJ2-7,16,TGTGCCAGCTCAACCGGGACAGGTAGTAGGTCCTACGAGCAGTACTTC,CASSTGTGSRSYEQYF
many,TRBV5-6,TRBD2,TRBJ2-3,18,TGTGCCAGCAGCTTGTTCGGGCAGCGGGAGGGCCCCACAGATACGCAGTATTTT,CASSLFGQREGPTDTQYF
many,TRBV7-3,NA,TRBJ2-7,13,TGTGCCAGCAGCTTAACTAAGGAGTTCAAGCAGTACTTC,CASSLTKEFKQYF
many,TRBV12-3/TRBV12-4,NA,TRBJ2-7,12,TGTGCCAGCAGTTTATTCTTCTACGAGCAGTACTTC,CASSLFFYEQYF
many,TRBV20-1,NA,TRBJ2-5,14,TGCAGTGCTGGCGGGACCCAGAATACAGAGACCCAGTACTTC,CSAGGTQNTETQYF
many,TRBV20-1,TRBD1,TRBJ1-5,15,TGCAGTGCACGACAGGGAGGGAATAGCAATCAGCCCCAGCATTTT,CSARQGGNSNQPQHF
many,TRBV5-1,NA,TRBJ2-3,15,TGCGCCAGCAGCTTGGGCGCTAGCAGCACAGATACGCAGTATTTT,CASSLGASSTDTQYF
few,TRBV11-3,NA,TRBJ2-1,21,TGTGCCAGCAGCTCACCCAGACAGGGAGGGCTGTGGAGGGGAGCCTACAATGAGCAGTTCTTC,CASSSPRQGGLWRGAYNEQFF
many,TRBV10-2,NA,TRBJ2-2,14,TGCGCCAGCAGTAAGGACAAAGTTACCGGGGAGCTGTTTTTT,CASSKDKVTGELFF
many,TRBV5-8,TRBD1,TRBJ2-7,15,TGTGCCAGCAGCTTGGGACAGGGATTAAACTACGAGCAGTACTTC,CASSLGQGLNYEQYF
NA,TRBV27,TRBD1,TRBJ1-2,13,TGTGCCAGCAGTTTCCCAGGGGGACATGGCTACACCTTC,CASSFPGGHGYTF
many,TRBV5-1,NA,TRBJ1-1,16,TGCGCCAGCAGCTTGGTCCAGGGCGGATTGAACACTGAAGCTTTCTTT,CASSLVQGGLNTEAFF
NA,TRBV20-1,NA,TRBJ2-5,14,TGCAGTGCTAGAGATCTGGGGAGCCAAGAGACCCAGTACTTC,CSARDLGSQETQYF
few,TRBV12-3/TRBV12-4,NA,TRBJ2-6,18,TGTGCCAGCAGTCTGACAGCGATCCCATACTCTGGGGCCAACGTCCTGACTTTC,CASSLTAIPYSGANVLTF
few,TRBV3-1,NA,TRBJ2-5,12,TGTGCCAGCAGCCATGGGGGAGAGACCCAGTACTTC,CASSHGGETQYF
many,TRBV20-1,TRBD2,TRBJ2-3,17,TGCAGTGCTACCTTGCCTAGCGGGGGATGGACCACAGATACGCAGTATTTT,CSATLPSGGWTTDTQYF
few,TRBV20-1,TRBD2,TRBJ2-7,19,TGCAGTGCCACTACTCTAGGTGGGTCCAGCGGGGGGCGGACCTACGAGCAGTACTTC,CSATTLGGSSGGRTYEQYF
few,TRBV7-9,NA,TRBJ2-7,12,TGTGCCAGCAGCCTCCCCTACAGGGATCCGTACTTC,CASSLPYRDPYF
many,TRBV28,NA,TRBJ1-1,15,TGTGCCAGCAGTTCAGGGACAACCCAGAACACTGAAGCTTTCTTT,CASSSGTTQNTEAFF
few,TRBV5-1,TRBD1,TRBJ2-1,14,TGCGCCAGCAGATGGGACAGGCTTTACAATGAGCAGTTCTTC,CASRWDRLYNEQFF
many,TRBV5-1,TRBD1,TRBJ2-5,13,TGCGCCAGCAGCACCGACAGGGCAGAGACCCAGTACTTC,CASSTDRAETQYF
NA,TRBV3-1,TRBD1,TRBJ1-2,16,TGTGCCAGCAGCCTACTTTTTCCGGGACAGGGAAATGGCTACACCTTC,CASSLLFPGQGNGYTF
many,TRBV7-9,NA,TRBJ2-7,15,TGTGCCAGCAGCTTAGGTGGACCCCAAACCTACGAGCAGTACTTC,CASSLGGPQTYEQYF